The source of this T cell receptor (beta chain) is a study of vaccination and CD4 T cells after COVID-19. Study-level background: A positive SARS-CoV-2 nasal swab PCR result was recorded for each convalescent patient; nine were mild and one severe. Post-COVID draws followed diagnosis by a median about 100 days (range 35 to 161). The authors exposed cells to overlapping spike peptides derived from SARS-CoV-2, HCoV-NL63, HCoV-OC43 and HCoV-229E.

Scientists ran DNA taken from cultured CD4+ T cells through the Oncomine TCR Beta short-read assay for sequencing. TCRdb analysed the PCR reads with MiXCR anew, one entry per CDR3 protein. The data show about 24,000 distinct CDR3 sequences, around 42% seen once. Remarks on this clonotype: Its specificity is not known.

The time point is: late sampling 161 to 241 days after vaccination in a few convalescent patients. Treatment: approximately nine-day PBMC culture with coronavirus spike peptide pools or control peptides (ViraFEST assay). V dropped 5 bases and J dropped 2; count of bases not matched to a gene: 4. The CDR3 contains 15 residues. From germline, CDR1 is SGHVS and CDR2 FQNEAQ. The rearrangement links TRBV7-8 to TRBJ2-1; 9 bases agree with TRBD2. The receptor was isolated from a human donor who had recovered from COVID-19. Sequences were derived from CD4+ T cells from blood, cultured in vitro, sampled about 7 months after SARS-CoV-2 vaccination. CDR3 residues: CASSQGLATYNEQFF. In nucleotides, the CDR3 is TGTGCCAGCAGCCAGGGACTAGCTACCTACAATGAGCAGTTCTTC.